This T cell receptor (beta chain) was recovered during a study of shared clonotypes between healthy human individuals. This clone was observed a few times. Its target is unknown. A much larger clone differs by one base, so this may be a read error. Within the sample, other DNA sequences also encode this same CDR3. The assay was immunoSEQ multiplex PCR, and TCRdb's table has in-frame clones only and misses some. The sample includes about 1 million clones, about 77% of them seen just once. Study conclusions and caveats: Sampling included only blood; tissue repertoires likely differ.

V was trimmed by 4 bases and J by 2 bases, leaving 8 bases between them. This CDR3 is built from 13 residues. The germline CDR1 and CDR2 sequences are SGHTA and FQGNSA. The authors divided CD4+ cells into CD45RA+ naive and CD45RA-negative memory subsets. This receptor was identified in a man aged 18 to 29 in good health. The sequenced material came from memory CD4+ T cells sorted from blood. Subset in this sample: CD45RA-negative fraction. The V gene is TRBV7-2, the J gene TRBJ2-5; possible D gene TRBD1, 6 bases. The CDR3 region is CASSYRVQETQYF. Here the CDR3 DNA reads TGTGCCAGCAGCTACAGGGTTCAAGAGACCCAGTACTTC.